Each of the 20 T cell receptor beta chains below was sequenced from the same sample in a study of Ad26.COV2.S vaccination and SARS-CoV-2 variants. Profiled with immunoSEQ multiplex PCR; TCRdb holds only in-frame clones, not every one. The sample holds roughly 380,000 clones, about 92% seen once. The sequenced sample was peripheral blood, obtained after recovery from COVID-19. All receptors come from a human donor who had recovered from COVID-19.

This clone was found once. This same CDR3 is encoded by further DNA sequences in the sample. The chain links TRBV10-1 to TRBJ1-1; a weak D match, TRBD1 (5 bases). This CDR3 region has 13 residues. Trimming removed 5 bases at V and 1 base at J, with 8 bases between. Germline V gives CDR1 WNHNN, CDR2 SYGVQD (reference sequence). The CDR3 DNA follows: TGCGCCAGCAGTCCGCAGGGGAACACTGAAGCTTTCTTT. It specifies CASSPQGNTEAFF.

The genes are TRBV9 and TRBJ1-1; D gene unclear. This CDR3 is 16 amino acids long. From germline, CDR1 is SGDLS and CDR2 YYNGEE. V gave up 3 bases and J gave up 0 bases, with 15 bases separating them. DNA for the CDR3: TGTGCCAGCAGCGAGATCCTCCGGCCAATGAACACTGAAGCTTTCTTT. Encoded protein: CASSEILRPMNTEAFF.

The chain couples TRBV9 to TRBJ1-1, with 9 bases that match TRBD1. Trimming took 3 bases from V and 1 from J; bases not matched to a gene: 7. Germline lookup yields CDR1 SGDLS and CDR2 YYNGEE. The CDR3 has 16 amino acids. CDR3 amino acids: CASSAFPGQGNTEAFF. The CDR3 coding sequence is TGTGCCAGCAGCGCCTTTCCGGGACAGGGGAACACTGAAGCTTTCTTT.

This clone turned up a few times. The chain has TRBV5-4 and TRBJ1-3, with 10 nucleotides matching TRBD1. Trimming removed 3 bases from V and 1 base from J; junction bases left unmatched: 10. The CDR3 has 18 residues. Germline CDR1 is SGHNT and CDR2 is YYREEE (reference sequence). CDR3 coding DNA: TGTGCCAGCAGCTCTACCGGGACAGGGGCCGAATCTGGAAACACCATATATTTT. It is translated as CASSSTGTGAESGNTIYF.

The rearrangement joins TRBV19 to TRBJ1-2; D may be TRBD1 (5 bases). The CDR3 spans 16 residues. Germline values: CDR1 LNHDA, CDR2 SQIVND (reference sequence). V was pared by 7 bases and J by 0 bases, with 18 bases between. The CDR3 coding sequence is TGTGCCAGTACATGGAGGGGCCCAGACTCTAACTATGGCTACACCTTC. This encodes CASTWRGPDSNYGYTF.

The chain couples TRBV6-5 to TRBJ1-2; D unresolved. Germline V CDR1 and CDR2: MNHEY, SVGAGI. This CDR3 region has 15 residues. Trimming removed 4 bases at V and 5 bases at J, with 17 bases between. The CDR3 DNA follows: TGTGCCAGCAGTTCCCAGACGGAGTCGTGGTATGGCTACACCTTC. It translates to CASSSQTESWYGYTF.

The chain recombines TRBV7-8 with TRBJ2-7; weak D call: TRBD1 (8 bases). The germline V gene encodes CDR1 SGHVS and CDR2 FQNEAQ. V shed 3 bases and J shed 7 bases, with 28 bases lying between them. The CDR3 is made up of 18 amino acids. CDR3 loop: CASSFSFRDRGPGGEQYF. Written as DNA, the CDR3 is TGTGCCAGCAGCTTTAGTTTTCGAGACAGGGGCCCCGGGGGGGAGCAGTACTTC.

This chain links TRBV9 with TRBJ1-6; 7 bases are shared with TRBD1. V gave up 3 bases and J gave up 7 bases; unmatched junction bases: 7. This CDR3 has 15 residues. The germline gives CDR1 SGDLS, CDR2 YYNGEE. CDR3 loop: CASSAHPQGNSPLHF. The CDR3 DNA sequence: TGTGCCAGCAGCGCTCACCCACAGGGGAATTCACCCCTCCACTTT.

The chain combines TRBV25-1 with TRBJ1-2; D gene ambiguous. Deletions cut 0 bases from V and 8 bases from J, with 13 bases between. The CDR3 loop spans 14 amino acids. Germline V gene lookup returns CDR1 MGHDK and CDR2 SYGVNS. The CDR3 here is CASSEYSQLEGYTF. CDR3 in DNA: TGTGCCAGCAGTGAATATTCACAGTTGGAGGGCTACACCTTC.

This chain joins TRBV7-6 and TRBJ2-7; the match to TRBD1 covers 8 bases. V was clipped by 5 bases and J by 7 bases; unmatched bases: 7. CDR1 and CDR2 (germline): SGHVS, FNYEAQ. The CDR3 length is 13 residues. The CDR3 coding sequence is TGTGCCAGCAGCCTGGGGACAGGCAGGGAGCAGTACTTC. Its protein product is CASSLGTGREQYF.

As to this clone: The sample has other DNA sequences that encode this CDR3 too. V is TRBV6-5 and J is TRBJ1-1; the D gene is possibly TRBD1 (6 bases). CDR3 length equals 11 residues. V lost 7 bases to trimming and J lost 8 bases, with 11 bases between them. From germline, CDR1 is MNHEY and CDR2 SVGAGI. As DNA, the CDR3 is TGTGCCAGCAATCGGGGGACAGAAGCTTTCTTT. Amino acid sequence: CASNRGTEAFF.

V is TRBV3-1 (or the pseudogene TRBV3-2) and J is TRBJ1-2; D ambiguous. The CDR3 extends over 19 amino acids. Deletions cut 0 bases from V and 3 bases from J, with 23 bases between. CDR1 is LGHDT, CDR2 YNNKEL, per germline (reference sequence). The chain's CDR3 is CASSQDHQRVATSHYGYTF. DNA for the CDR3: TGTGCCAGCAGCCAAGATCATCAAAGGGTGGCCACTTCCCACTATGGCTACACCTTC.

CDR3 loop: CASSSLAGGMKTQYF. As DNA, the CDR3 is TGTGCCAGCAGCTCACTAGCGGGGGGTATGAAGACCCAGTACTTC. The chain employs TRBV11-2 and TRBJ2-5; 12 bases agree with TRBD2. From germline, CDR1 is SGHAT and CDR2 FQNNGV. This CDR3 comprises 15 residues. Trimming removed 4 bases from V and 6 bases from J; junction bases left unmatched: 6.

The genes are TRBV29-1 and TRBJ2-2; TRBD2 matches 11 bases. This CDR3 region has 14 residues. V dropped 7 bases and J dropped 4; count of bases not matched to a gene: 5. CDR1 and CDR2 from the germline V gene are SQVTM and ANQGSEA. CDR3 coding DNA: TGCAGCGCGCCTAGCGGGGGGTCCACCGGGGAGCTGTTTTTT. Protein product: CSAPSGGSTGELFF.

This sequence joins TRBV14 and TRBJ1-1; TRBD1 agrees at 9 bases. This CDR3 has 14 residues. The V segment lost 4 bases and the J segment 9 bases; nucleotides outside the gene matches: 9. CDR1 SGHDN and CDR2 FVKESK come from the germline V gene. The CDR3 loop reads CASSLDRGSGKAFF. The DNA for the CDR3 is TGTGCCAGCAGCCTGGACAGGGGCTCGGGAAAAGCTTTCTTT.

The chain recombines TRBV13 with TRBJ2-1; D is unclear. Germline V CDR1 and CDR2: PRHDT, FYEKMQ (reference sequence). The germline V and J ends were trimmed by 2 bases and 5 bases, with 7 bases remaining between them. The length of the CDR3 is 13 residues. The CDR3 loop is CASSLRQNNEQFF. CDR3 nucleotide sequence: TGTGCCAGCAGCTTAAGGCAGAACAATGAGCAGTTCTTC.

The chain couples TRBV15 to TRBJ2-7, with a weak D call TRBD2 (5 bases). The ends were cut back, 1 base at V and 4 bases at J, with 14 bases in the middle. Germline V CDR1 and CDR2: LNHNV, YYDKDF (reference sequence). The CDR3 loop spans 15 amino acids. CDR3 loop: CATSRGVEGTYEQYF. The DNA for the CDR3 is TGTGCCACCAGCAGAGGGGTAGAGGGTACGTACGAGCAGTACTTC.

The chain is built from TRBV27 and TRBJ1-3; D gene ambiguous. Germline CDR1 and CDR2: MNHEY and SMNVEV (reference sequence). The germline V and J ends were trimmed by 4 bases and 0 bases, with 7 bases remaining between them. CDR3 length: 14 amino acids. The CDR3 protein is CASSSGSSGNTIYF. The CDR3 coding sequence is TGTGCCAGCAGTTCAGGCTCCTCTGGAAACACCATATATTTT.

This chain uses TRBV3-1 (or the pseudogene TRBV3-2) with TRBJ2-3, with 8 bases identical to TRBD1. The ends lost 4 bases at V and 6 bases at J; junction bases unmatched: 9. CDR3 length equals 15 residues. Looked up from germline, CDR1 is LGHDT and CDR2 is YNNKEL (reference sequence). The CDR3 region is CASSRQGAPGDTQYF. In nucleotides, the CDR3 is TGTGCCAGCAGCCGCCAGGGGGCCCCTGGGGATACGCAGTATTTT.

The chain recombines TRBV28 with TRBJ1-2, with D possibly being TRBD1 (5 bases). Germline values: CDR1 MDHEN, CDR2 SYDVKM. CDR3 size: 16 residues. Trimming took off 5 bases at V and 4 bases at J, with 20 bases between the two ends. CDR3: CASSITYTGLGYGYTF. The CDR3 bases are TGTGCCAGCAGTATCACCTACACGGGGCTTGGCTATGGCTACACCTTC.